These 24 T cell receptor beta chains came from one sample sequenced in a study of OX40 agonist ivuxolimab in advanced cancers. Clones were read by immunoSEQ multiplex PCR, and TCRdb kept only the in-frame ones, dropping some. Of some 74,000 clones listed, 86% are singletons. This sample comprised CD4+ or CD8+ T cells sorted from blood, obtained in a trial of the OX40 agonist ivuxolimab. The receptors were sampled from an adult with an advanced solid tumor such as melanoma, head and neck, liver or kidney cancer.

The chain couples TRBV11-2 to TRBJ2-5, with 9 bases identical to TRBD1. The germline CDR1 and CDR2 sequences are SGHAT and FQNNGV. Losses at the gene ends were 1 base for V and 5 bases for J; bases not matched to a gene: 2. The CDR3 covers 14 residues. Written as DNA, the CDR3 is TGTGCCAGCAGCTTAGGACAGGGGGGCGAGACCCAGTACTTC. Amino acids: CASSLGQGGETQYF. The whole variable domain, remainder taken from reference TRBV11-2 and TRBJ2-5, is EAGVAQSPRYKIIEKRQSVAFWCNPISGHATLYWYQQILGQGPKLLIQFQNNGVVDDSQLPKDRFSAERLKGVDSTLKIQPAKLEDSAVYLCASSLGQGGETQYFGPGTRLLVL.

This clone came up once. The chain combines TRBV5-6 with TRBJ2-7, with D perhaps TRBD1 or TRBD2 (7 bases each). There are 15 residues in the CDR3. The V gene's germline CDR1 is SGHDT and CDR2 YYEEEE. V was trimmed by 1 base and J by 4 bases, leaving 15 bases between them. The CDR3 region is CASSLNQGGGYEQYF. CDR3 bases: TGTGCCAGCAGCTTGAACCAGGGGGGAGGGTACGAGCAGTACTTC.

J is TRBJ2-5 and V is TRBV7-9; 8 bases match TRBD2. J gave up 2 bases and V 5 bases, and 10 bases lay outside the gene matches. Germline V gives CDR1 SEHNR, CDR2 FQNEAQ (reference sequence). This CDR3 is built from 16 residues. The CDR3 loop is CASSELGLGRQETQYF. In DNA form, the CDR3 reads TGTGCCAGCAGCGAGCTGGGACTAGGGAGACAAGAGACCCAGTACTTC. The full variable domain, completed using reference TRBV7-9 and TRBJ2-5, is DTGVSQNPRHKITKRGQNVTFRCDPISEHNRLYWYRQTLGQGPEFLTYFQNEAQLEKSRLLSDRFSAERPKGSFSTLEIQRTEQGDSAMYLCASSELGLGRQETQYFGPGTRLLVL.

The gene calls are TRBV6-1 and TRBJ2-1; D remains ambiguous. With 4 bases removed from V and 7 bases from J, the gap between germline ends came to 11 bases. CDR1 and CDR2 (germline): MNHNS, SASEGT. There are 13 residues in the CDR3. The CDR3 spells CASSGQAENEQFF. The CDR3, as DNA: TGTGCCAGCAGTGGCCAGGCTGAAAATGAGCAGTTCTTC.

CDR3 nucleotide sequence: TGTGCCAGCAATCTTTGGGAGGGTGGCTACACCTTC. Translated: CASNLWEGGYTF. The chain links TRBV7-2 to TRBJ1-2; D uncertain. The CDR3 totals 12 residues. CDR1 is SGHTA and CDR2 is FQGNSA in the germline V gene. V was pared by 7 bases and J by 7 bases, with 13 bases between.

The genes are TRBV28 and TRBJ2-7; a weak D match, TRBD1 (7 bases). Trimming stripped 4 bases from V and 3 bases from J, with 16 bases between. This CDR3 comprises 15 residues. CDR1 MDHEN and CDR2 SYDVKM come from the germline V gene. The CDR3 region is CASSSGDREVYEQYF. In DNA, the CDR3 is TGTGCCAGCAGTTCCGGCGACAGGGAGGTCTACGAGCAGTACTTC.

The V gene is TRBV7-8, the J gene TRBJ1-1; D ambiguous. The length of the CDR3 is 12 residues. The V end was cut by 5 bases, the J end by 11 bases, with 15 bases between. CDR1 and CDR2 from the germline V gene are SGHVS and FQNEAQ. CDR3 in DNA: TGTGCCAGCAGCGTAGTAGGTCTGGAGGCTTTCTTT. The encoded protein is CASSVVGLEAFF.

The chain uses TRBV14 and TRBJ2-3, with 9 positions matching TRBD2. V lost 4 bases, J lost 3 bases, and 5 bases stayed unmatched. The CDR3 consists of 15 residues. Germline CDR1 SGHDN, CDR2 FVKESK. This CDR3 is CASSLIAGVTDTQYF. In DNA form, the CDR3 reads TGTGCCAGCAGCCTTATAGCGGGAGTGACAGATACGCAGTATTTT.

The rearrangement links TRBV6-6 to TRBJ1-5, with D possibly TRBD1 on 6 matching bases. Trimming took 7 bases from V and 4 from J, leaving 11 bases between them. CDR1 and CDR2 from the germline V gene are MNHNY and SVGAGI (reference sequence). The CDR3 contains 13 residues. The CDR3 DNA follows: TGTGCCAGCATAGGGGACATTAATCAGCCCCAGCATTTT. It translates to CASIGDINQPQHF.

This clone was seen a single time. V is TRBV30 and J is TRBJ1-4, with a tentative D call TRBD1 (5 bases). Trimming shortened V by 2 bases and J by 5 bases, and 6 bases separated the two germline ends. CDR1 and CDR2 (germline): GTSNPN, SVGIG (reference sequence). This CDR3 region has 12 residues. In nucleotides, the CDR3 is TGTGCCTGGAGTTGGGGGAATGAAAAACTGTTTTTT. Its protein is CAWSWGNEKLFF.

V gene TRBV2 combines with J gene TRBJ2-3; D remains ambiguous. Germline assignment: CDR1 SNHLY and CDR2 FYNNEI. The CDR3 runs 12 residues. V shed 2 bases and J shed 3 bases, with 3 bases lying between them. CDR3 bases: TGTGCCAGCAGTGAACTAACAGATACGCAGTATTTT. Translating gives CASSELTDTQYF.

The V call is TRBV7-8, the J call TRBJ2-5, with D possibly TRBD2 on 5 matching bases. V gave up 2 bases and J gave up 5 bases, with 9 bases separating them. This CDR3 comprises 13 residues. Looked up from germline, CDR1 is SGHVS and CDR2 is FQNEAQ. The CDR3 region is CASSLFGKETQYF. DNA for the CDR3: TGTGCCAGCAGCTTATTCGGGAAGGAGACCCAGTACTTC.

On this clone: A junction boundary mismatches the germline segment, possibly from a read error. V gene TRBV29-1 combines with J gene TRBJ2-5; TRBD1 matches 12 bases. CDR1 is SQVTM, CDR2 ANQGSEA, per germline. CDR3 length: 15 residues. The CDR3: CSVEGRDRGRETQYF. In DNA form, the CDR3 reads TGCAGCGTCGAAGGGCGGGACAGGGGGCGAGAGACCCAGTACTTC.

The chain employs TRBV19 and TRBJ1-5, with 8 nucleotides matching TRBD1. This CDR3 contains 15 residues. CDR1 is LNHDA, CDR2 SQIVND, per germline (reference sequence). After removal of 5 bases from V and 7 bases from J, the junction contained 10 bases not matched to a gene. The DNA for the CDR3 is TGTGCCAGTAGTCTAACAGGGGGATCGCGGCAGCCCCAGCATTTT. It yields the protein CASSLTGGSRQPQHF.

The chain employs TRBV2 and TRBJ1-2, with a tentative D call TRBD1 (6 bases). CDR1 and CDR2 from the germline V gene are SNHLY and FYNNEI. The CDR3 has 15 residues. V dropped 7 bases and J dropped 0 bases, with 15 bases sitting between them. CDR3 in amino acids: CASNVQGGTNYGYTF. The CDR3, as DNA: TGTGCCAGCAACGTACAGGGCGGAACTAACTATGGCTACACCTTC.

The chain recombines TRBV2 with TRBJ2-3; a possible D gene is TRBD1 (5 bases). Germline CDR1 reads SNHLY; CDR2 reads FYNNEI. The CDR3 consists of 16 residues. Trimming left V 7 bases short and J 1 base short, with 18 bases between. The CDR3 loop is CASTRVLLSGTDTQYF. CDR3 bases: TGTGCCAGCACCAGGGTACTCCTCTCGGGCACAGATACGCAGTATTTT.

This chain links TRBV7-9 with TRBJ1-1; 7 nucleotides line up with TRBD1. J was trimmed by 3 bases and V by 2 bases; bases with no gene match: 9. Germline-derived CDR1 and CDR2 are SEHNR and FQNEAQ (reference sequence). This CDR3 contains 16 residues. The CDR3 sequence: CASSLPRRGPDTEAFF. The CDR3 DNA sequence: TGTGCCAGCAGCTTACCTCGAAGGGGGCCTGACACTGAAGCTTTCTTT.

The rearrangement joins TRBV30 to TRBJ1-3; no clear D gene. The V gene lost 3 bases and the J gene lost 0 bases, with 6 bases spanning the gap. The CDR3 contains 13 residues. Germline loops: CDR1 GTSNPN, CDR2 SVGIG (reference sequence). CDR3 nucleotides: TGTGCCTGGAGCGCGAGCTCTGGAAACACCATATATTTT. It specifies CAWSASSGNTIYF.

The CDR3 DNA reads TGTGCCAGCAGTTCTACAGGGGTGGGAGAGACCCAGTACTTC. Residues: CASSSTGVGETQYF. The chain is built from TRBV7-3 and TRBJ2-5, with 7 bases aligning to TRBD1. Germline V gene sequence: CDR1 SGHTA, CDR2 FQGTGA. This CDR3 is 14 amino acids long. V gave up 6 bases and J gave up 4 bases; unmatched junction bases: 8. The entire variable domain, with the rest obtained from reference TRBV7-3 and TRBJ2-5, is as follows: GAGVSQTPSNKVTEKGKYVELRCDPISGHTALYWYRQSLGQGPEFLIYFQGTGAADDSGLPNDRFFAVRPEGSVSTLKIQRTERGDSAVYLCASSSTGVGETQYFGPGTRLLVL.

CDR3 nucleotide sequence: TGTGCCAGCAGCTTAGTCGGGAGGGCCGAAAAGGAGCAGTACTTC. It encodes CASSLVGRAEKEQYF. The chain employs TRBV7-9 and TRBJ2-5; 8 bases agree with TRBD2. CDR1 SEHNR and CDR2 FQNEAQ come from the germline V gene (reference sequence). The junction had 12 bases not matched to a gene; V was cut back by 1 base and J by 11 bases. The CDR3 extends over 15 amino acids.

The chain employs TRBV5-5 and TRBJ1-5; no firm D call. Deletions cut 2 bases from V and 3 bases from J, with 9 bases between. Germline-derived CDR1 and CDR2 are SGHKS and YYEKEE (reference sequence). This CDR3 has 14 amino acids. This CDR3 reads CASSFGGNNQPQHF. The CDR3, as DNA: TGTGCCAGCAGCTTCGGAGGGAACAATCAGCCCCAGCATTTT.

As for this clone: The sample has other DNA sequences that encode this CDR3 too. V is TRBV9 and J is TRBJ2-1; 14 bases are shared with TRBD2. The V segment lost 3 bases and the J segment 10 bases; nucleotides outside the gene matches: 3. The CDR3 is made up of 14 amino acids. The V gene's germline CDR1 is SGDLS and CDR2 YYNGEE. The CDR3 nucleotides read TGTGCCAGCAGCGCCGGACTAGCGGGGGGAGAGCAGTTCTTC. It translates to CASSAGLAGGEQFF.

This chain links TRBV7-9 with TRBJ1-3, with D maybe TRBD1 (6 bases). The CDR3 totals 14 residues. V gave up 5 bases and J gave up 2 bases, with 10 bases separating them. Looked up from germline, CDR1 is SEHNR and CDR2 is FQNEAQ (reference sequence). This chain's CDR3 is CASSTQGTGNTIYF. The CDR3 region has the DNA TGTGCCAGCAGCACACAGGGAACTGGAAACACCATATATTTT.

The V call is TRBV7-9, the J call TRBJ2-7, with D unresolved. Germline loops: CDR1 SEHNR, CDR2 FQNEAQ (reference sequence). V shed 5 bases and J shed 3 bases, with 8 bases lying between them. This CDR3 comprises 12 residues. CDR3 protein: CASSPTNYEQYF. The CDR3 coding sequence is TGTGCCAGCAGCCCAACCAACTACGAGCAGTACTTC.